This T cell receptor (beta chain) was observed in a study of Ad26.COV2.S vaccination and SARS-CoV-2 variants. On this clone: Its specificity is unknown.

Sequencing used immunoSEQ multiplex PCR; TCRdb keeps in-frame clones, though not all of them. The sample gives 250,000 or so clones, around nine tenths of which show up once; 2.9% is in the top ten. Treatment noted: 15 to 20 received Ad26.COV2.S at low or high dose, single or two shots; about 5 received placebo; per-sample allocation not given. Day 63 following the first vaccine or placebo injection was when the samples were taken. Within Boston, the person who donated was an adult of 18-55 years. An Ad26 vector was used to express Wuhan-strain SARS-CoV-2 spike as the vaccine. Notes on the study in general: People who got the vaccine or the placebo had similar non-spike TCR breadth.

This specimen consisted of peripheral blood, obtained in a trial of Ad26.COV2.S vaccine versus placebo. This clonotype was obtained from a person aged 18-60 years who received the Ad26.COV2.S COVID-19 vaccine or a placebo.

The CDR3 DNA sequence: TGCGCCAGCAGCTTAAACCCGGACAGATCCTATGGCTACACCTTC. This gives the protein CASSLNPDRSYGYTF. The chain carries TRBV5-1 and TRBJ1-2; D perhaps matches TRBD1 (6 bases). Trimming removed 2 bases from V and 4 bases from J, with 15 bases in between. In germline, CDR1 is SGHRS, CDR2 YFSETQ. The CDR3 runs to 15 residues.